This T cell receptor beta chain is drawn from a study of cytomegalovirus exposure and HLA in healthy donors. In regard to this clone: Its antigen remains unknown.

The length of the CDR3 is 13 residues. With 2 bases removed from V and 6 bases from J, the gap between germline ends came to 10 bases. Germline CDR1 reads LGHNA; CDR2 reads YNFKEQ. PCR involved 60 Vbeta and 13 Jbeta primers. Sequenced by immunoSEQ multiplex PCR; TCRdb stores in-frame clones only, minus some. The table lists approximately 160,000 clones, about four fifths of them singletons. Study results and caveats: Differences between HLA loci emerged in a later analysis of TCR association rates, with DRB1 most and HLA-C fewest. TCR beta V segments were, for the most part, productive about 87% or about 30% of the time in an earlier analysis. Later analysis revealed greater clonal expansion in HLA-associated TCR beta chains than in equally common others.

The sample consisted of PBMCs. The TCR sequence derives from a male donor in good health and CMV-seropositive. The gene calls are TRBV4-2 and TRBJ1-1, with D possibly TRBD1 on 6 matching bases. The CDR3 bases are TGTGCCAGCAGCCAACCGACAGGATCTGAAGCTTTCTTT. Amino acids: CASSQPTGSEAFF.